Each of the 8 T cell receptor beta chains below was sequenced from the same sample in a study of T cells in tuberculosis. Data came from immunoSEQ multiplex PCR; TCRdb stores just in-frame clones and leaves some out. The table includes about 54,000 clones, 88% detected once. Thawed, overnight-rested PBMC were stained with GMM-loaded CD1B tetramer, viability dye and anti-CD3, then sorted. The lipid loaded on the CD1B tetramers was C32 glucose monomycolate from Rhodococcus equi. Sequencing used CD1b-GMM tetramer-negative cells sorted from PBMCs. The receptor source for this set is an adult woman with latent tuberculosis.

The chain combines TRBV19 with TRBJ2-1; 9 bases map to TRBD1. J lost 10 bases, V lost 5 bases, and 24 bases had no gene match. The V gene's germline CDR1 is LNHDA and CDR2 SQIVND (reference sequence). This CDR3 is built from 19 residues. The CDR3 coding sequence is TGTGCCAGTAGTTTCCGGGACAGGGTCGGTGGCGGGACATCGCACGAGCAGTTCTTC. It is translated as CASSFRDRVGGGTSHEQFF.

V and J are TRBV5-6 and TRBJ1-2; D remains ambiguous. Germline V gives CDR1 SGHDT, CDR2 YYEEEE. The CDR3 length is 13 residues. The V and J ends lost 2 bases and 6 bases respectively, with 11 bases between them. The CDR3 DNA is TGTGCCAGCAGCTTTTTGAGTCGCGATGGCTACACCTTC. It encodes CASSFLSRDGYTF. The full variable domain, in which reference TRBV5-6 and TRBJ1-2 provide the parts outside the CDR3, is DAGVTQSPTHLIKTRGQQVTLRCSPKSGHDTVSWYQQALGQGPQFIFQYYEEEERQRGNFPDRFSGHQFPNYSSELNVNALLLGDSALYLCASSFLSRDGYTFGSGTRLTVV.

The J gene is TRBJ2-1, the V gene TRBV30, with D tentatively TRBD1 (5 bases). V was pared by 2 bases and J by 10 bases, with 15 bases between. Germline V CDR1 and CDR2: GTSNPN, SVGIG (reference sequence). This CDR3 comprises 13 residues. In nucleotides, the CDR3 is TGTGCCTGGAGTCCGACAGCGCTCCGGGAGCAGTTCTTC. Its protein is CAWSPTALREQFF.

The rearrangement joins TRBV5-1 to TRBJ2-5; maybe TRBD1 (6 bases). The CDR3 extends over 15 amino acids. The V end lost 0 bases, the J end lost 3 bases, and 12 bases lay between the germline ends. CDR1 and CDR2 (germline): SGHRS, YFSETQ. CDR3 sequence: CASSLEYRAEETQYF. DNA of the CDR3: TGCGCCAGCAGCTTGGAGTACAGGGCCGAAGAGACCCAGTACTTC.

The J gene is TRBJ2-7, the V gene TRBV11-2, with 11 bases fitting TRBD1. CDR3 size: 15 residues. Germline V gene data show CDR1 as SGHAT and CDR2 as FQNNGV. The V and J ends lost 8 bases and 2 bases, in that order; junction bases with no gene match: 8. CDR3 nucleotides: TGTGCCAGCGCCTTCGGGACAGGGGGTACCTACGAGCAGTACTTC. Encoded protein: CASAFGTGGTYEQYF.

This sequence joins TRBV9 and TRBJ2-3, with 9 bases that match TRBD2. V lost 4 bases, J lost 3 bases, and 3 bases stayed unmatched. This CDR3 comprises 14 residues. Germline CDR1 and CDR2: SGDLS and YYNGEE. Here the CDR3 DNA reads TGTGCCAGCAGCCGGACTAGCGTAACAGATACGCAGTATTTT. It translates to CASSRTSVTDTQYF.

This chain joins TRBV7-9 and TRBJ2-3; 8 nucleotides align to TRBD2. CDR1 and CDR2 (germline): SEHNR, FQNEAQ (reference sequence). This CDR3 has 14 amino acids. The V gene end was trimmed by 1 base and the J gene end by 3 bases; junction bases not matched to a gene: 0. This chain's CDR3 is CASSLGLATDTQYF. DNA of the CDR3: TGTGCCAGCAGCTTAGGACTAGCGACAGATACGCAGTATTTT.

The chain combines TRBV19 with TRBJ2-3; 10 bases map to TRBD1. The CDR3 has 17 amino acids. Germline values: CDR1 LNHDA, CDR2 SQIVND (reference sequence). Trimming removed 1 base from V and 0 bases from J; junction bases left unmatched: 4. The CDR3 here is CASSIGGQGFSTDTQYF. The CDR3 DNA reads TGTGCCAGTAGTATAGGGGGACAGGGGTTCAGCACAGATACGCAGTATTTT.